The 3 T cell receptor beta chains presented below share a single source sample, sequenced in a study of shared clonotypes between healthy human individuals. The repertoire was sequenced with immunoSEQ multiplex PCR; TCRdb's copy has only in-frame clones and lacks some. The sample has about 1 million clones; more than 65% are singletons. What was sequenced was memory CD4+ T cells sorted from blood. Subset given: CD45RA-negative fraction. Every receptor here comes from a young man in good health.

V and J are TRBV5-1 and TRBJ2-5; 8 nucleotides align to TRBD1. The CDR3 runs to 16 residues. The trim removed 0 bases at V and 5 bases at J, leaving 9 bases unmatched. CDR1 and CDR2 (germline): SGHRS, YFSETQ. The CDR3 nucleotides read TGCGCCAGCAGCTTGGGAGCGCAGGGGGCTGTGGAGACCCAGTACTTC. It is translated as CASSLGAQGAVETQYF.

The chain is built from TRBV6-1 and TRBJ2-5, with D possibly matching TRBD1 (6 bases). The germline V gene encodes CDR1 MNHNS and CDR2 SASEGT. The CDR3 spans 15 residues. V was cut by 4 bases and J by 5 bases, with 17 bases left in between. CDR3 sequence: CASSATDRSLETQYF. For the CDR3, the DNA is TGTGCCAGCAGTGCTACTGACAGGTCCCTGGAGACCCAGTACTTC.

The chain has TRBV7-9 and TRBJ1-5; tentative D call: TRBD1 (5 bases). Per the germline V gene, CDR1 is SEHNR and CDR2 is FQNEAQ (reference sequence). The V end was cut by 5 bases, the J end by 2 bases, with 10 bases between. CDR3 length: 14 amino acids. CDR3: CASSVLGGNQPQHF. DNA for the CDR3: TGTGCCAGCAGCGTCCTGGGGGGCAATCAGCCCCAGCATTTT.